The 14 T cell receptor beta chains below all came from one sample that was sequenced in a study of blood T cell repertoires in COVID-19. Generated by immunoSEQ multiplex PCR, the TCRdb table keeps only in-frame clones and is missing some. The sample shows more than 100,000 clones, roughly 84% of them seen only once. The sample consisted of peripheral blood. These receptors were collected from a human donor in a cohort sampled during active COVID-19.

The rearrangement links TRBV6-2 or TRBV6-3 to TRBJ2-7; 12 bases align to TRBD2. This CDR3 comprises 15 residues. Trimming took 4 bases from V and 7 from J; bases not matched to a gene: 8. Looked up from germline, CDR1 is MNHEY and CDR2 is SVGEGT. The DNA for the CDR3 is TGTGCCAGCAGTTGGTCTAGCGGGAGGGGTAGAGAGCAGTACTTC. Translating gives CASSWSSGRGREQYF.

This chain uses TRBV6-6 with TRBJ2-3, with D perhaps TRBD1 (6 bases). The CDR3 consists of 14 residues. V lost 6 bases and J 0 bases, leaving 10 bases between the germline ends. Germline lookup yields CDR1 MNHNY and CDR2 SVGAGI (reference sequence). Written as DNA, the CDR3 is TGTGCCAGCAGCCCCCAGGGGAGCACAGATACGCAGTATTTT. Translated: CASSPQGSTDTQYF.

This chain links TRBV7-6 with TRBJ2-7; a possible D gene is TRBD2 (6 bases). Germline CDR1 reads SGHVS; CDR2 reads FNYEAQ. Trimming removed 3 bases at V and 2 bases at J, with 14 bases between. This CDR3 spans 15 amino acids. The chain's CDR3 is CASSFGASETYEQYF. In nucleotides, the CDR3 is TGTGCCAGCAGCTTCGGCGCTAGCGAGACCTACGAGCAGTACTTC.

This clone has just one count. The chain is built from TRBV4-1 and TRBJ1-2; the match to TRBD1 covers 7 bases. Germline CDR1 reads MGHRA; CDR2 reads YSYEKL. Trimming removed 1 base from V and 4 bases from J; junction bases left unmatched: 3. The length of the CDR3 is 14 residues. This CDR3 is CASSQGTGTYGYTF. As DNA, the CDR3 is TGCGCCAGCAGCCAAGGGACAGGAACCTATGGCTACACCTTC.

The chain links TRBV6-5 to TRBJ2-1; 7 nucleotides match TRBD1. V gave up 7 bases and J gave up 3 bases; unmatched junction bases: 9. The length of the CDR3 is 15 residues. CDR1 MNHEY and CDR2 SVGAGI come from the germline V gene. The chain's CDR3 is CASITGEFNYNEQFF. The CDR3 nucleotides are TGTGCCAGCATCACAGGGGAATTTAACTACAATGAGCAGTTCTTC.

The rearrangement uses TRBV24-1 and TRBJ1-2, with 10 bases matching TRBD1. The CDR3 totals 13 residues. The ends lost 7 bases at V and 8 bases at J; junction bases unmatched: 6. The germline V gene has CDR1 KGHDR and CDR2 SFDVKD. In DNA, the CDR3 is TGTGCCACCAGCCGGGACAGGGGTTTCGGCTACACCTTC. It encodes CATSRDRGFGYTF.

J is TRBJ2-5 and V is TRBV2; TRBD1 matches at 9 bases. J lost 4 bases, V lost 6 bases, and 6 bases had no gene match. The CDR3 spans 14 residues. Germline CDR1 SNHLY, CDR2 FYNNEI. The CDR3 here is CASRPGQGRETQYF. The CDR3, as DNA: TGTGCCAGCAGACCGGGACAGGGCCGAGAGACCCAGTACTTC.

The J gene is TRBJ1-6, the V gene TRBV3-1 (or the pseudogene TRBV3-2); no definite D call. The CDR3 loop spans 16 amino acids. Trimming removed 1 base at V and 7 bases at J, with 14 bases between. Germline-derived CDR1 and CDR2 are LGHDT and YNNKEL (reference sequence). CDR3 region: CASSQGWAGQNSPLHF. CDR3 bases: TGTGCCAGCAGCCAAGGATGGGCCGGTCAAAATTCACCCCTCCACTTT.

In its sample, this clone was seen a few times. CDR3 sequence (DNA): TGTGCCAGCAGCTTAAGTCTAGACAATGAGCAGTTCTTC. It yields the protein CASSLSLDNEQFF. The chain employs TRBV7-3 and TRBJ2-1; D not resolved. The V and J ends lost 1 base and 5 bases respectively, with 6 bases between them. Germline loops: CDR1 SGHTA, CDR2 FQGTGA. This CDR3 comprises 13 residues.

This chain uses TRBV3-1 (or the pseudogene TRBV3-2) with TRBJ2-6; the D is unclear. Per the germline V gene, CDR1 is LGHDT and CDR2 is YNNKEL (reference sequence). Trimming stripped 3 bases from V and 0 bases from J, with 6 bases between. This CDR3 comprises 15 residues. CDR3 in DNA: TGTGCCAGCAGCCACCGGTACTCTGGGGCCAACGTCCTGACTTTC. It translates to CASSHRYSGANVLTF.

V usage is TRBV28 and J usage is TRBJ1-5; D call uncertain. This CDR3 has 17 amino acids. Germline assignment: CDR1 MDHEN and CDR2 SYDVKM. Trimming took 3 bases from V and 0 from J, leaving 15 bases between them. CDR3 in amino acids: CASSLAPGPLSNQPQHF. The CDR3, as DNA: TGTGCCAGCAGTTTGGCCCCTGGGCCGCTTAGCAATCAGCCCCAGCATTTT.

This sequence joins TRBV27 and TRBJ2-3; maybe TRBD2 (5 bases). The CDR3 extends over 13 amino acids. V dropped 7 bases and J dropped 0 bases, with 8 bases sitting between them. CDR1 is MNHEY, CDR2 SMNVEV, per germline (reference sequence). The CDR3 sequence is CASTRTSTDTQYF. The CDR3 nucleotides are TGTGCCAGCACCCGGACTAGCACAGATACGCAGTATTTT.

V gene TRBV5-1 combines with J gene TRBJ1-1; 9 bases are a match to TRBD1. J lost 3 bases, V lost 1 base, and 4 bases had no gene match. The germline CDR1 and CDR2 sequences are SGHRS and YFSETQ. The CDR3 extends over 15 amino acids. As DNA, the CDR3 is TGCGCCAGCAGCTTGTTACAGGGGGCCCACACTGAAGCTTTCTTT. Amino acids: CASSLLQGAHTEAFF. The variable domain in full, with the rest retrieved from reference TRBV5-1 and TRBJ1-1, is KAGVTQTPRYLIKTRGQQVTLSCSPISGHRSVSWYQQTPGQGLQFLFEYFSETQRNKGNFPGRFSGRQFSNSRSEMNVSTLELGDSALYLCASSLLQGAHTEAFFGQGTRLTVV.

This clone was seen more than once but under ten times. Other DNA sequences in the same sample also yield this CDR3. The chain carries TRBV7-3 and TRBJ2-5; weak D call: TRBD1 (5 bases). From germline, CDR1 is SGHTA and CDR2 FQGTGA. The V and J ends lost 5 bases and 5 bases respectively, with 12 bases between them. The CDR3 is 13 residues long. Here the CDR3 reads CASSLGRDETQYF. CDR3 DNA: TGTGCCAGCAGCCTGGGCAGGGATGAGACCCAGTACTTC.